Listed here are 14 T cell receptor beta chains from one sample, sequenced in a study of blood T cell repertoires in COVID-19. The method was immunoSEQ multiplex PCR; TCRdb's version includes in-frame clones alone and lacks a portion of them. Among about 270,000 clones, about 86% were seen once, and the ten largest hold 9.5% to 15%. The sequenced sample was peripheral blood. The source is a woman between 25 and 40 years old with COVID-19, enrolled during active disease.

The chain recombines TRBV7-9 with TRBJ1-1; 8 nucleotides line up with TRBD1. Germline V CDR1 and CDR2: SEHNR, FQNEAQ (reference sequence). The CDR3 is made up of 14 amino acids. The trim removed 2 bases at V and 4 bases at J, leaving 3 bases unmatched. The CDR3 nucleotides read TGTGCCAGCAGCTTACGGACAGGGATCACTGAAGCTTTCTTT. It yields the protein CASSLRTGITEAFF.

V usage is TRBV10-1 and J usage is TRBJ2-7, with D possibly TRBD1 on 6 matching bases. Trimming shortened V by 6 bases and J by 0 bases, and 24 bases separated the two germline ends. The CDR3 covers 18 residues. The germline V gene has CDR1 WNHNN and CDR2 SYGVQD (reference sequence). This chain's CDR3 is CASSETGSNPRSSYEQYF. In DNA form, the CDR3 reads TGCGCCAGCAGCGAGACAGGCTCTAACCCCAGGAGCTCCTACGAGCAGTACTTC.

This rearrangement joins TRBV18 to TRBJ2-3; tentatively, D is TRBD2 (5 bases). The germline V and J ends were trimmed by 0 bases and 1 base, with 14 bases remaining between them. The CDR3 has 17 amino acids. Germline CDR1 KGHSH, CDR2 LQKENI. CDR3 in DNA: TGTGCCAGCTCACCACCGGGGAGTCGGGCTGGCACAGATACGCAGTATTTT. This encodes CASSPPGSRAGTDTQYF.

V and J are TRBV5-1 and TRBJ2-3; D remains unclear. V lost 0 bases to trimming and J lost 5 bases, with 7 bases between them. Germline loops: CDR1 SGHRS, CDR2 YFSETQ. This CDR3 region has 13 residues. The CDR3 loop is CASSLGAGDTQYF. The CDR3 nucleotides read TGCGCCAGCAGCTTGGGCGCCGGAGATACGCAGTATTTT.

The chain joins TRBV19 to TRBJ2-7, with 8 bases aligning to TRBD1. Germline V gene lookup returns CDR1 LNHDA and CDR2 SQIVND (reference sequence). V gave up 1 base and J gave up 3 bases; unmatched junction bases: 5. This CDR3 contains 15 residues. The CDR3, as DNA: TGTGCCAGTAGTATAGCTCGGGACAGGAACTACGAGCAGTACTTC. It translates to CASSIARDRNYEQYF.

The chain is built from TRBV7-7 and TRBJ2-5, with TRBD2 matching over 9 bases. Trimming cost V 1 base and J 3 bases; bases outside gene matches: 9. This CDR3 is 17 amino acids long. Germline CDR1 SSHAT, CDR2 FNYEAQ (reference sequence). The chain's CDR3 is CASSLEVGGGAKETQYF. The CDR3 bases are TGTGCCAGCAGCTTAGAAGTTGGCGGGGGGGCCAAAGAGACCCAGTACTTC.

This chain uses TRBV18 with TRBJ1-2; no definite D call. Germline V gene lookup returns CDR1 KGHSH and CDR2 LQKENI. CDR3 length equals 12 residues. The ends were cut back, 3 bases at V and 5 bases at J, with 7 bases in the middle. This CDR3 is CASSPGGYGYTF. Written as DNA, the CDR3 is TGTGCCAGCTCACCCGGAGGTTATGGCTACACCTTC.

The chain carries TRBV7-6 and TRBJ2-3, with 9 bases fitting TRBD2. The CDR3 sequence is 20 residues long. The V gene's germline CDR1 is SGHVS and CDR2 FNYEAQ. With 1 base clipped from V and 8 bases from J, the junction kept 22 bases outside the gene matches. For the CDR3, the DNA is TGTGCCAGCAGCTTAGATTCGACAGCGGGGGGACGAAGTCGGCATAGTACGCAGTATTTT. Translating it yields CASSLDSTAGGRSRHSTQYF. Full variable domain (outside the CDR3, taken from reference TRBV7-6 and TRBJ2-3): GAGVSQSPRYKVTKRGQDVALRCDPISGHVSLYWYRQALGQGPEFLTYFNYEAQQDKSGLPNDRFSAERPEGSISTLTIQRTEQRDSAMYRCASSLDSTAGGRSRHSTQYFGPGTRLTVL.

The rearrangement links TRBV5-1 to TRBJ2-2; D is uncertain. Germline CDR1 SGHRS, CDR2 YFSETQ. The V end was cut by 4 bases, the J end by 8 bases, with 18 bases between. This CDR3 has 15 amino acids. Here the CDR3 reads CASSAAPTPSGELFF. The CDR3 nucleotides are TGCGCCAGCAGCGCGGCCCCGACGCCGTCAGGGGAGCTGTTTTTT.

The chain employs TRBV5-1 and TRBJ2-1; tentatively, D is TRBD1 (6 bases). V was shortened by 1 base and J by 5 bases, with 13 bases between the two germline ends. The CDR3 is 15 amino acids. The germline CDR1 and CDR2 sequences are SGHRS and YFSETQ. The CDR3 DNA reads as TGCGCCAGCAGCTTGAATCCAGGGGCGAACAATGAGCAGTTCTTC. Its translation: CASSLNPGANNEQFF.

V is TRBV28 and J is TRBJ1-2; 10 bases are a match to TRBD1. This CDR3 region has 15 residues. Germline loops: CDR1 MDHEN, CDR2 SYDVKM. V dropped 6 bases and J dropped 3; count of bases not matched to a gene: 7. The CDR3 loop is CASSSPGQGHYGYTF. CDR3 sequence (DNA): TGTGCCAGCAGCTCTCCGGGACAGGGGCACTATGGCTACACCTTC.

V is TRBV20-1 and J is TRBJ2-7; D remains ambiguous. Trimming took 5 bases from V and 7 from J, leaving 9 bases between them. The CDR3 is 10 amino acids. The germline gives CDR1 DFQATT, CDR2 SNEGSKA (reference sequence). The CDR3 DNA sequence: TGCAGTGCTGGCCGTTTAGAGCAGTACTTC. Translated, it gives CSAGRLEQYF.

The chain carries TRBV4-2 and TRBJ1-1; 12 bases fit TRBD1. J gave up 2 bases and V 4 bases, and 5 bases lay outside the gene matches. The CDR3 totals 16 residues. The germline CDR1 and CDR2 sequences are LGHNA and YNFKEQ. The chain's CDR3 is CASSPRDRGPNTEAFF. CDR3 DNA: TGTGCCAGCAGCCCCCGGGACAGGGGGCCAAACACTGAAGCTTTCTTT.

The V gene is TRBV15, the J gene TRBJ2-7; tentative D call: TRBD1 (5 bases). V lost 0 bases and J lost 6, with 15 bases in between. This CDR3 contains 15 residues. Germline CDR1 LNHNV, CDR2 YYDKDF (reference sequence). The CDR3 nucleotides read TGTGCCACCAGCAGAGATAAGCCAGGGCGTGGCGAGCAGTACTTC. Protein: CATSRDKPGRGEQYF. Variable domain in full (rest from reference TRBV15 and TRBJ2-7): DAMVIQNPRYQVTQFGKPVTLSCSQTLNHNVMYWYQQKSSQAPKLLFHYYDKDFNNEADTPDNFQSRRPNTSFCFLDIRSPGLGDTAMYLCATSRDKPGRGEQYFGPGTRLTVT.